This entry describes one T cell receptor beta chain. Its specificity is unknown. This sample is drawn from a study of T cell repertoires in cytomegalovirus infection. Study as a whole: Newly reported HLA-C-restricted and thoroughly characterized HLA-B-restricted CMV epitopes were employed.

TCRdb itself ran the reads through MiXCR, one entry per CDR3 protein. This table has 200,000 or so distinct CDR3 sequences, less than 50% appearing once. The germline V gene encodes CDR1 MNHEY and CDR2 SMNVEV (reference sequence). With 7 bases removed from V and 0 bases from J, the gap between germline ends came to 22 bases. This CDR3 is 17 amino acids long. Broader study findings: Dominant in the ex vivo response were TCR beta clonotypes restricted by HLA-C and specific for CMV.

The TCR comes from a human donor in good health (CMV status not recorded). Some clones in this sample may be carry-over from other donors' samples. This sequence joins TRBV27 and TRBJ2-7, with D maybe TRBD1 (5 bases). Sample: CD8+ T cells from cultured PBMCs, taken from culture after CMV antigen stimulation. In nucleotides, the CDR3 is TGTGCCAGCATCGGTACAGGTCCTGAAACATCCTCCTACGAGCAGTACTTC. The encoded protein is CASIGTGPETSSYEQYF.